This paragraph covers one TCR beta chain sequence. The sample comes from a study of blood T cell repertoires in COVID-19. The CDR3 has 17 amino acids. The germline V gene has CDR1 MDHEN and CDR2 SYDVKM. Losses at the gene ends were 6 bases for V and 0 bases for J; bases not matched to a gene: 9. Authors' analysis steps: Quantification of nucleated cells was approximated via reference gene primer amplification. Only in-frame clones appear in the TCRdb table, and some are missing; sequencing was by immunoSEQ multiplex PCR. V, J and clone size derive from that table, while D and trimming were established from the DNA sequence. Of 90,000 to 150,000 clones listed, around 89% were seen once; the top ten hold about 19%.

What was sequenced was peripheral blood. The chain combines TRBV28 with TRBJ2-2, with 8 bases that match TRBD2. This TCR came from a human donor with acute or convalescent COVID-19. The donor label of this sample is uncertain. The CDR3: CASRDPGLGTNTGELFF. Here the CDR3 DNA reads TGTGCCAGCAGAGACCCGGGACTAGGAACGAACACCGGGGAGCTGTTTTTT.